This T cell receptor (beta chain) comes out of a study of OX40 agonist ivuxolimab in advanced cancers. A note on the overall study: Ivuxolimab was a fully human IgG2 agonistic monoclonal antibody targeting the costimulatory receptor OX40 (CD134). Intravenous ivuxolimab was administered to patients every 2 weeks at six dose levels: 0.01, 0.1, 0.3, 1.5, 3 and 10 mg/kg. Among the approximately 54 dose-escalation patients, 19 had hepatocellular carcinoma, about 15 melanoma, 9 renal cell carcinoma and 9 head and neck cancer. In the dose-escalation cohort, around four fifths of patients were male, and the mean age was about 55 years, with a range of about 23 to 80. Prior anti-PD-1, anti-PD-L1 or anti-CTLA-4 therapy was permitted, and checkpoint inhibitors had been received by 40% to 50% of dose-escalation patients. Three dose-escalation patients achieved partial responses, one with hepatocellular carcinoma and two with cutaneous melanoma. The purpose of peripheral TCRbeta sequencing was to test whether ivuxolimab changed TCR sequence diversity and led to clonal T-cell expansion. The monotherapy dose-escalation portion (N = 52 patients) of the phase I ivuxolimab trial is reported in the paper. What the study reported, not specific to this receptor: On average, CD8+ T cells showed more expanded clones than CD4+ T cells after ivuxolimab. At doses of 0.1 to 3.0 mg/kg, clonal expansion of both CD4+ and CD8+ blood T cells was observed from baseline to week 6. Low levels of normalized T-cell clonal expansion were also seen in some nonresponding patients. Which antigens the clonally expanded peripheral T cells were specific for was not determined. In the 0.1-3.0 mg/kg groups, partial responders had among the lowest normalized peripheral clonal expansion, particularly in CD8+ T cells.

A remark on this clone: What this receptor recognizes is not known. No clone much larger than this one lies a single base away; base qualities are absent.

Genomic DNA was isolated from the sorted cells so that the TCRbeta CDR3 region could be sequenced. The immunoSEQ Assay was used for sequencing of TCRbeta CDR3 regions. This immuneACCESS table, as held by TCRdb, lists in-frame sequences with V and J called but not all clones. Of the missing ones, under half trace to an unresolved V gene in checked studies; the others have no known cause. The sample includes around 88,000 clones, with about 90% observed a single time. The leading ten clones occupy around 0.54% of the sample. V and J are truncated by 6 bases and 4 bases respectively, leaving an intervening sequence of 15 bases. The germline V gene gives CDR1 as SNHLY and CDR2 as FYNNEI. The CDR3 goes from the cysteine to the phenylalanine over 14 residues. Left in the record is the CDR3 DNA by itself, 42 bases read in frame from the first base. Patients with autoimmune disease history or receiving systemic immunosuppression were excluded from the trial. Peripheral blood for TCR sequencing was collected from all dose cohorts at baseline, on cycle 4 day 1, and on cycle 7 day 1. The samples were taken from a phase I, first-in-human, multicenter, open-label dose-escalation trial of ivuxolimab. Adults with locally advanced or metastatic melanoma, renal cell carcinoma, hepatocellular carcinoma or head and neck squamous cell carcinoma were enrolled in the trial. CD4+ and CD8+ T cells were sorted separately from peripheral blood before TCR sequencing.

The chain joins TRBV2 to TRBJ2-5, with the D call perhaps TRBD1 or TRBD2, each one matching 5 bases. This clonotype originated in an adult with an advanced solid tumor such as melanoma, head and neck, liver or kidney cancer. The source was CD4+ or CD8+ T cells sorted from blood, collected in a trial of the OX40 agonist ivuxolimab. The CDR3 region reads CASRPGAGGETQYF. The DNA is as follows: TGTGCCAGCAGACCCGGGGCTGGGGGAGAGACCCAGTACTTC.